Following are 5 T cell receptor beta chains from one sample sequenced in a study of a mutant IDH1 vaccine in newly diagnosed glioma. This sample's time point: baseline, week 1 (first vaccination visit). Treatment given: pre-vaccination baseline after standard-of-care therapy. Libraries were prepared by immunoSEQ multiplex PCR; TCRdb keeps only in-frame clonotypes and omits some of them. The sample records tens of thousands of clones, about 86% being singletons. Source: PBMCs, taken from a glioma patient treated with radiotherapy, temozolomide or both. All receptors derive from a man aged 25 to 40 with glioma.

The chain combines TRBV27 with TRBJ1-2, with a weak D call TRBD1 (5 bases). The CDR3 length is 13 residues. The germline gives CDR1 MNHEY, CDR2 SMNVEV (reference sequence). The germline V and J ends were trimmed by 8 bases and 4 bases, with 14 bases remaining between them. The CDR3 loop reads CASRRTGAYGYTF. The CDR3 coding sequence is TGTGCCAGCCGTAGGACCGGGGCCTATGGCTACACCTTC.

The chain couples TRBV4-2 to TRBJ2-5; D possibly matches TRBD1 or TRBD2 (6 bases each). The ends were cut back, 5 bases at V and 4 bases at J, with 23 bases in the middle. The germline CDR1 and CDR2 sequences are LGHNA and YNFKEQ. The CDR3 has 17 residues. The CDR3 DNA follows: TGTGCCAGCAGCAAAAACAGGGACTTGATGATGGTAGAGACCCAGTACTTC. Its translation is CASSKNRDLMMVETQYF.

The gene calls are TRBV13 and TRBJ1-1, with D hard to call. The V end was cut by 5 bases, the J end by 13 bases, with 14 bases between. The CDR3 consists of 11 residues. The germline gives CDR1 PRHDT, CDR2 FYEKMQ (reference sequence). The DNA for the CDR3 is TGTGCCAGCAGCCCCGGGGAGGGCGTTTTCTTT. Protein: CASSPGEGVFF. The variable domain in full, completed from reference TRBV13 and TRBJ1-1, reads AAGVIQSPRHLIKEKRETATLKCYPIPRHDTVYWYQQGPGQDPQFLISFYEKMQSDKGSIPDRFSAQQFSDYHSELNMSSLELGDSALYFCASSPGEGVFFGQGTRLTVV.

This clone came up a few times. J is TRBJ1-4 and V is TRBV4-1; D not resolved. The CDR3 consists of 15 residues. V was trimmed by 2 bases and J by 0 bases, leaving 7 bases between them. Germline V gives CDR1 MGHRA, CDR2 YSYEKL. This chain's CDR3 is CASSQQIPTNEKLFF. The CDR3 bases are TGCGCCAGCAGCCAACAGATTCCAACTAATGAAAAACTGTTTTTT.

The chain recombines TRBV5-1 with TRBJ2-7; 7 nucleotides match TRBD1. Germline-derived CDR1 and CDR2 are SGHRS and YFSETQ. This CDR3 is 14 amino acids long. V trimming: 1 base; J trimming: 3 bases; junction bases outside the gene matches: 4. The CDR3 spells CASSLPGTVYEQYF. CDR3 DNA: TGCGCCAGCAGCTTGCCGGGGACAGTCTACGAGCAGTACTTC. Full variable domain (remainder filled in from reference TRBV5-1 and TRBJ2-7): KAGVTQTPRYLIKTRGQQVTLSCSPISGHRSVSWYQQTPGQGLQFLFEYFSETQRNKGNFPGRFSGRQFSNSRSEMNVSTLELGDSALYLCASSLPGTVYEQYFGPGTRLTVT.